Sequencing of this TCR beta chain was carried out in a study of early T cells in non-severe SARS-CoV-2 infection (dated by TCRdb to the early 2020s). Looking at the study overall: Because TCR sequencing was done on bulk RNA from unsorted whole blood, the alpha and beta chains could not be paired. Findings and caveats that apply to the study as a whole: Matching against VDJdb was skewed toward anti-spike CD8 responses, likely underestimated virus-specific expansions, and missed private and CD4 specificities.

Set within a cohort of healthcare workers in London, UK, this nested case-control study involved weekly PCR testing of nasopharyngeal swabs along with blood sampling. Healthcare workers were recruited between 23 and 31 March 2020, during the week of the UK lockdown, and were followed weekly for up to roughly 16 weeks. With regard to this clonotype: Its target antigen remains unknown. Per-base qualities were not stored, and no clone one base away is much larger.

Preparation of the library involved 5' RACE. The reads were generated on a NextSeq 500. In the TCR library protocol, unique molecular identifiers were attached to individual cDNA molecules to correct for PCR bias and sequencing error. Both TCR alpha and beta chains were sequenced, and tight co-correlation was observed between alpha and beta sequence abundances in each sample. The study's own analysis went as follows. Decombinator V4 was used to perform V gene, J gene and CDR3 annotation of TCR sequences. Expanded TCRs were defined as changing significantly between any two time points under a Poisson model with p below 0.0001. TCR abundances were normalised to the total number of TCRs sequenced per sample and were expressed as counts per million. TRAV1-2 paired with TRAJ12, TRAJ20 or TRAJ33 defined MAIT TCRs, while TRAV10 paired with TRAJ18 defined iNKT TCRs. A search of VDJdb, accessed on 1 November 2021, was run for TCRs annotated to CMV, EBV and SARS-CoV-2, with TCRs annotated for multiple antigens excluded. The public reads were run again by TCRdb, first through fastp at Q25 and then through MiXCR, and only productive beta chains were kept. For every CDR3 protein sequence, its rows merge into one entry that carries the most common genes and DNA. What appears here as the V and J calls and clone size reflects TCRdb's work, not the paper's. Here the sample has approximately 65,000 distinct CDR3 sequences; 10% to 12% occur a single time. The ten largest account for just under 3% of the sample.

The germline V gene encodes CDR1 MNHEY and CDR2 SVGAGI. There are 14 amino acids in the CDR3, from cysteine to phenylalanine inclusive. Just CDR3 DNA is preserved here, 42 bases in frame from base 1. V loses 8 bases at its end and J loses 3 bases; junction bases beyond the gene matches: 9. The chain joins TRBV6-5 to TRBJ1-1, with 7 junctional bases fitting TRBD1. The TCR originated in an adult who was a healthcare worker with PCR-confirmed SARS-CoV-2 infection or an uninfected control (not recorded which). The sample in question was whole blood, obtained at baseline. The CDR3 reads as follows: CASSGDSPDTEAFF. In nucleotides, the sequence is TGTGCCAGCTCCGGGGACAGCCCCGACACTGAAGCTTTCTTT.